This TCR beta chain emerged from a study of T cell responses to AZD1222 COVID-19 vaccine. Profiled with immunoSEQ multiplex PCR; TCRdb holds only in-frame clones, not every one. This table has about 130,000 clones, approximately 92% appearing once. The table lists this clone with many counts. This CDR3 has 15 residues. Trimming removed 5 bases at V and 0 bases at J, with 14 bases between. The germline V gene encodes CDR1 LNHDA and CDR2 SQIVND (reference sequence). The TCR sequence derives from an adult who received the AZD1222 COVID-19 vaccine. The chain links TRBV19 to TRBJ2-7, with D unresolved. The material was peripheral blood, obtained 28 days after the second AZD1222 dose. CDR3 loop: CASSWELQSSYEQYF. For the CDR3, the DNA is TGTGCCAGTAGTTGGGAACTTCAGAGCTCCTACGAGCAGTACTTC.